This T cell receptor beta chain was sequenced for a study of shared clonotypes between healthy human individuals. Whole-study context: A couple of women and a few men aged 18 to 49 made up the donors.

Trimming shortened V by 6 bases and J by 3 bases, and 21 bases separated the two germline ends. In germline, CDR1 is SQVTM, CDR2 ANQGSEA. The CDR3 totals 15 residues. In the original workflow: ImmunoSEQ output lacked quality scores and full-length reads, limiting matched filtering. Sequenced by immunoSEQ multiplex PCR; TCRdb stores in-frame clones only, minus some. The DNA gave D and trimming, while V, J and clone size come from that table. The sample records fewer than 550,000 clones, nearly 80% being singletons. Unsorted samples, those not sorted, used about 90 million PBMCs for genomic DNA. Sequenced material: PBMCs. The chain uses TRBV29-1 and TRBJ2-7; D might be TRBD2 (6 bases). This clonotype originated in a woman aged 40 to 49 in good health. Some clones in this sample may be carry-over from other donors' samples. CDR3 in DNA: TGCAGCGTCGTGGGGGGAGTTAATTCGGTCTACGAGCAGTACTTC. Translated, it gives CSVVGGVNSVYEQYF.